This T cell receptor beta chain was sequenced in a study of T cells in Graves' hyperthyroidism and ophthalmopathy (dated 2019 in TCRdb). Broadly, across the study: Peripheral blood samples were taken at initial diagnosis, before any treatment was given. A discovery cohort of around 98 patients, roughly 40 with Graves' ophthalmopathy and about 58 with stable Graves' hyperthyroidism, was used to find distinguishing TCR V-J signatures. An independent validation cohort of under 20 hyperthyroidism patients and about 16 patients who later progressed to ophthalmopathy tested prospective prediction of ophthalmopathy. The 100 discovery patients were randomly divided into training and test sets at a 7:3 ratio. In several Graves' hyperthyroidism patients, the study also compared T-cell repertoires from thyroid tissue with T-cell repertoires from blood. After sampling, hyperthyroidism patients received methimazole starting at 30 mg daily, and ophthalmopathy patients received high-dose intravenous methylprednisolone. TCR Vbeta CDR3 sequencing of 120 to 150 peripheral blood samples (about 45 ophthalmopathy, about 74 hyperthyroidism and approximately 17 progressor patients) is reported in the paper.

This clonotype appeared a few times. Its antigen is currently not known. No base qualities exist here, and no much larger clone lies one base off it. Hyperthyroidism patients were aged 18 to 65 years and newly diagnosed, with disease duration of less than 2 months. Patients with uncontrolled infections, other autoimmune diseases, pregnancy or lactation were excluded. Diagnoses were based on clinical symptoms, serum thyroxine and TRAb, thyroid ultrasound and orbital computed tomography. For progressor patients, blood was drawn at the first diagnosis of hyperthyroidism, before any ophthalmopathy symptoms had appeared. Ficoll-Paque density gradient centrifugation was used to isolate PBMCs from approximately 11 ml of fresh peripheral blood. Progressor patients were first diagnosed with Graves' hyperthyroidism and then developed ophthalmopathy during follow-up. Trizol reagent was used to extract total RNA, and RNA quality was then checked on an Agilent 2100 Bioanalyzer.

Study-wide conclusions, independent of this receptor: Sample size was not statistically predetermined, and investigators were not blinded to group allocation. A 13 V-J signature model separated ophthalmopathy from stable hyperthyroidism, with roughly 88% sensitivity and around 84% specificity in cross-validation and 80%/75% in testing. During validation, the model predicted progression to ophthalmopathy a median of around 7 months ahead of onset, with almost 71% sensitivity and more than 72% specificity. Blood samples also contained most of the expanded thyroid clonotypes (frequency above 0.001), which suggests that blood repertoires may reflect thyroid immune responses.

TCR beta CDR3 regions were amplified from RNA transcripts. For the first round of RT-PCR on the TCR CDR3, the HTBI primer set was used together with the Qiagen OneStep RT-PCR kit. Libraries were constructed in a second round of multiplex PCR, after which size selection and purification were carried out. The libraries were sequenced on an Illumina HiSeq2000 using paired-end 100 bp reads. In the paper's pipeline: Raw data were processed with SOAPnuke, discarding reads with adapters, uncalled bases, mean Phred below 15, or no exact constant-primer or identifier match. High-quality paired reads were merged using COPE v1.2.5, and each unique nucleotide sequence was defined as a clonotype. MiTCR v1.1 was used to align clonotypes to the IMGT TRBV, TRBD and TRBJ reference segments. The analysis included only V-J combinations with a frequency above 0.0001, which together covered 98% to 99.2% of the repertoires. A TCS score was defined as the ratio of F50 (clonal expansion) to E x V (chaos), with BLOSUM62-based TCRdist applied between CDR3 peptides within each V-J. Welch's t-statistics and random forest reduced 500 to 650 V-J features to around 14, which were used in a naive Bayes classifier (R e1071). TCRdb itself trimmed the public reads at Q25 with fastp, ran MiXCR and retained productive beta chains. Each entry is one CDR3 protein sequence, shown with its most common DNA and genes. The V and J calls here are based on TCRdb, not the publication. The sample has 140,000 or so distinct CDR3 sequences on record, less than 25% of them singletons. Around two thirds of the sample is held by the ten biggest clonotypes.

The clonotype originates from a woman between 45 and 60 years old with Graves' hyperthyroidism that later progressed to Graves' ophthalmopathy. Sequencing was carried out using blood.

The encoded CDR3 is CAWSSGQGTNTIYF. The DNA reads as follows: TGTGCCTGGAGCTCGGGACAGGGGACAAACACCATATATTTT. This receptor chain uses TRBV30 and TRBJ1-3, and 10 junctional nucleotides match TRBD1. Spanning cysteine to phenylalanine, the CDR3 consists of 14 amino acids. CDR3 DNA is the only sequence kept; it has 42 bases, read in frame from the first base. The germline V gene (reference sequence) sets CDR1 to GTSNPN and CDR2 to SVGIG. V ends up 3 bases short and J 6 bases short, with an unmatched junction base count of 5. Where the CDR3 stops, the reference TRBV30 and TRBJ1-3 genes take over; the full variable domain is SQTIHQWPATLVQPVGSPLSLECTVEGTSNPNLYWYRQAAGRGLQLLFYSVGIGQISSEVPQNLSASRPQDRQFILSSKKLLLSDSGFYLCAWSSGQGTNTIYFGEGSWLTVV.